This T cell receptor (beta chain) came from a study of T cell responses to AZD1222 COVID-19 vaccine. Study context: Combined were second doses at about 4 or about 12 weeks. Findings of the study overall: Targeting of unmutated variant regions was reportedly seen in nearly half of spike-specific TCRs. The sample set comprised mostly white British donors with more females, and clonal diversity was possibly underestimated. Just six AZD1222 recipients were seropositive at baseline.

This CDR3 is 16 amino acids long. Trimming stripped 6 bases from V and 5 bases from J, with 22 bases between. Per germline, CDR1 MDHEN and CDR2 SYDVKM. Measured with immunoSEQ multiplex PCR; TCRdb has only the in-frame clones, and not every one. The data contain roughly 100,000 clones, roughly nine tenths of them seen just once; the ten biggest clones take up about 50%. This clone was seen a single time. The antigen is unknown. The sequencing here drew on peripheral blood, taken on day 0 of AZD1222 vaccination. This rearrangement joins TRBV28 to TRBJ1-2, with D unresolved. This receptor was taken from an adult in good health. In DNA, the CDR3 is TGTGCCAGCAGCCAAACCGACTCGCGTACGGGGTATGGCTACACCTTC. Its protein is CASSQTDSRTGYGYTF.